The rows below give T cell receptor beta chains drawn from one sample of a study of blood T cell repertoires in COVID-19. TCRdb's table, derived via immunoSEQ multiplex PCR, lists solely in-frame clones and lacks some. The table lists roughly 200,000 clones, roughly 85% of them singletons. What was sequenced was PBMCs or T cells enriched from blood (not recorded which). These receptors all stem from a middle-aged man who had recovered from COVID-19. Each CDR3 is given with its conserved first and last residue. The order of the fields is V gene, D gene, clone size, J gene, CDR3 DNA, CDR3 protein. The D gene is left open where the match is weak. Expanded clones are given a class, and other clones once, few, many or no size at all.

v_gene: TRBV6-4; d_gene: -; abundance: -; j_gene: TRBJ1-4; CDR3nt: TGTGCCAGCAGTGCCACAAACGATCCTAATGAAAAACTGTTTTTT; CDR3aa: CASSATNDPNEKLFF
v_gene: TRBV3-1/TRBV3-2; d_gene: TRBD1; abundance: -; j_gene: TRBJ2-1; CDR3nt: TGTGCCAGCAGCCCGGGACAGGGAATAGGGGAGCAGTTCTTC; CDR3aa: CASSPGQGIGEQFF
v_gene: TRBV10-1; d_gene: TRBD2; abundance: once; j_gene: TRBJ2-3; CDR3nt: TGCGCCAGCAGTGATTCCCTAGCGGGGGTAGGAACAGATACGCAGTATTTT; CDR3aa: CASSDSLAGVGTDTQYF
v_gene: TRBV7-8; d_gene: -; abundance: -; j_gene: TRBJ1-5; CDR3nt: TGTGCCAGCAGCTTCCTCAGGACAGCTGGAGAGAATCAGCCCCAGCATTTT; CDR3aa: CASSFLRTAGENQPQHF
v_gene: TRBV5-6; d_gene: TRBD1; abundance: -; j_gene: TRBJ2-7; CDR3nt: TGTGCCAGCAGCCTGACTTGGGACAGGGGGCTTAGCGAGCAGTACTTC; CDR3aa: CASSLTWDRGLSEQYF
v_gene: TRBV7-8; d_gene: -; abundance: few; j_gene: TRBJ1-1; CDR3nt: TGTGCCAGCAGCCCGACAGTCGATGGAGCTTTCTTT; CDR3aa: CASSPTVDGAFF
v_gene: TRBV19; d_gene: -; abundance: once; j_gene: TRBJ2-4; CDR3nt: TGTGCCAGTAGTAGGAACGGAGGACTCGGGGCCAAAAACATTCAGTACTTC; CDR3aa: CASSRNGGLGAKNIQYF
v_gene: TRBV9; d_gene: -; abundance: -; j_gene: TRBJ2-2; CDR3nt: TGTGCCAGCAGCGTCAGGGACACCGGGGAGCTGTTTTTT; CDR3aa: CASSVRDTGELFF
v_gene: TRBV20-1; d_gene: -; abundance: -; j_gene: TRBJ1-1; CDR3nt: TGCAGTGCTAGTTACTACAGGTCTGAAGCTTTCTTT; CDR3aa: CSASYYRSEAFF
v_gene: TRBV24-1; d_gene: TRBD1; abundance: few; j_gene: TRBJ1-5; CDR3nt: TGTGCCACCAGGGACAGGGGGAGGGGACAGCCCCAGCATTTT; CDR3aa: CATRDRGRGQPQHF
v_gene: TRBV3-1/TRBV3-2; d_gene: TRBD2; abundance: few; j_gene: TRBJ2-1; CDR3nt: TGTGCCAGCAGCCTTTGGACTAGCGGGAGGAGGGGTGAGCAGTTCTTC; CDR3aa: CASSLWTSGRRGEQFF
v_gene: TRBV7-8; d_gene: TRBD1; abundance: -; j_gene: TRBJ1-1; CDR3nt: TGTGCCAGCAGCTTAAGGGCGACTGGCAGGGGGCACACTGAAGCTTTCTTT; CDR3aa: CASSLRATGRGHTEAFF
v_gene: TRBV12-3/TRBV12-4; d_gene: TRBD1; abundance: -; j_gene: TRBJ1-4; CDR3nt: TGTGCCAGCAGCCTCGGGACAGGGGAAAAGAGGTTTTTT; CDR3aa: CASSLGTGEKRFF
v_gene: TRBV28; d_gene: -; abundance: -; j_gene: TRBJ2-7; CDR3nt: TGTGCCAGCAGTGGGAGGGGGGCAGGGGACGAGCAGTACTTC; CDR3aa: CASSGRGAGDEQYF
v_gene: TRBV28; d_gene: -; abundance: -; j_gene: TRBJ2-1; CDR3nt: TGTGCCAGCATACAGGGAGGGGGTTACAATGAGCAGTTCTTC; CDR3aa: CASIQGGGYNEQFF
v_gene: TRBV7-2; d_gene: -; abundance: -; j_gene: TRBJ1-6; CDR3nt: TGTGCCAGCAGCTCTCACGGAGTTATTAATTCACCCCTCCACTTT; CDR3aa: CASSSHGVINSPLHF
v_gene: TRBV11-2; d_gene: TRBD1; abundance: -; j_gene: TRBJ1-1; CDR3nt: TGTGCCAGCAGCCTAGACCCGGGACAGGGCACTGAAGCTTTCTTT; CDR3aa: CASSLDPGQGTEAFF